This T cell receptor beta chain is drawn from a study of PD-L1 blockade in urothelial cancer. Study in general: Male sex and bladder-origin urothelial cancer characterized about 85% of the roughly 30 patients. The authors examined blood 3 weeks (second dose) and 6 weeks after treatment start.

The CDR3 is 14 amino acids. Germline V CDR1 and CDR2: SGHRS, YFSETQ. The V end lost 0 bases, the J end lost 5 bases, and 11 bases lay between the germline ends. Sample time point: peripheral blood 6 weeks after treatment start. Repertoires were generated with immunoSEQ multiplex PCR, while TCRdb's copy carries only in-frame clones and drops some. The sample includes roughly 45,000 clones, roughly four fifths of them seen just once. The sequencing here drew on PBMCs, taken around atezolizumab (anti-PD-L1) treatment. This chain links TRBV5-1 with TRBJ1-1; a weak D match, TRBD1 (5 bases). The clonotype was recovered from a man in his 60s with urothelial cancer. CDR3 sequence reads: CASSLGREGTEAFF. CDR3 sequence (DNA): TGCGCCAGCAGCTTGGGCAGGGAGGGAACTGAAGCTTTCTTT.